Below, 19 T cell receptor beta chains from the same sample are listed, as sequenced in a study of blood T cell repertoires in COVID-19. Here immunoSEQ multiplex PCR was the method, and the copy in TCRdb shows in-frame clones only, minus some. The sample carries a few hundred thousand clones, approximately 81% recorded once. Source material: peripheral blood. Receptors were obtained from a woman older than 75 with active or convalescent COVID-19.

This clone was recorded a few times. The chain combines TRBV7-9 with TRBJ1-1; the D gene is possibly TRBD1 (5 bases). The CDR3 is 13 residues long. Germline V CDR1 and CDR2: SEHNR, FQNEAQ (reference sequence). Trimming left V 5 bases short and J 5 bases short, with 12 bases between. DNA for the CDR3: TGTGCCAGCAGCAAGGTGGGGGGAACTGAAGCTTTCTTT. Protein sequence: CASSKVGGTEAFF.

The chain links TRBV30 to TRBJ2-1; TRBD2 might be the D (6 bases). Deletions cut 1 base from V and 0 bases from J, with 10 bases between. The germline CDR1 and CDR2 sequences are GTSNPN and SVGIG (reference sequence). The CDR3 covers 15 residues. CDR3 residues: CAWSGWRGSYNEQFF. The CDR3 DNA follows: TGTGCCTGGAGTGGGTGGAGGGGCTCCTACAATGAGCAGTTCTTC.

The J gene is TRBJ2-5, the V gene TRBV25-1, with 8 bases fitting TRBD1. Germline V lookup: CDR1 MGHDK, CDR2 SYGVNS. V trimming: 1 base; J trimming: 4 bases; junction bases outside the gene matches: 2. The CDR3 contains 14 residues. The CDR3 DNA reads TGTGCCAGCAGTGAATCAGGGGGCGTAGAGACCCAGTACTTC. This translates into CASSESGGVETQYF.

This chain links TRBV3-1 (or the pseudogene TRBV3-2) with TRBJ1-1; D remains unclear. The V end was cut by 5 bases, the J end by 7 bases, with 11 bases between. The CDR3 sequence is 12 residues long. CDR1 is LGHDT and CDR2 is YNNKEL in the germline V gene (reference sequence). The CDR3 spells CASSARENEAFF. The CDR3 DNA sequence: TGTGCCAGCAGCGCTAGAGAAAATGAAGCTTTCTTT.

The chain couples TRBV5-1 to TRBJ2-5; TRBD2 matches 15 bases. The CDR3 is made up of 18 amino acids. The germline V gene has CDR1 SGHRS and CDR2 YFSETQ. The J segment lost 1 base and the V segment lost 0 bases, leaving 4 bases of the junction unmatched. The DNA of the CDR3 is TGCGCCAGCAGCTTGGCCGGGACTAGCGGGGGGAGCCAAGAGACCCAGTACTTC. The encoded protein is CASSLAGTSGGSQETQYF. Using reference TRBV5-1 and TRBJ2-5 for the parts outside the CDR3, the full variable domain is KAGVTQTPRYLIKTRGQQVTLSCSPISGHRSVSWYQQTPGQGLQFLFEYFSETQRNKGNFPGRFSGRQFSNSRSEMNVSTLELGDSALYLCASSLAGTSGGSQETQYFGPGTRLLVL.

In this sample, this clone turned up once. V usage is TRBV7-2 and J usage is TRBJ1-2, with 8 bases that match TRBD1. The junction had 12 bases not matched to a gene; V was cut back by 2 bases and J by 7 bases. Germline values: CDR1 SGHTA, CDR2 FQGNSA. The CDR3 contains 16 residues. This CDR3 reads CASSLFSADRVPGYTF. The CDR3 bases are TGTGCCAGCAGCTTATTCTCCGCGGACAGGGTGCCTGGCTACACCTTC. The full variable domain, its missing parts supplied by reference TRBV7-2 and TRBJ1-2, is GAGVSQSPSNKVTEKGKDVELRCDPISGHTALYWYRQSLGQGLEFLIYFQGNSAPDKSGLPSDRFSAERTGGSVSTLTIQRTQQEDSAVYLCASSLFSADRVPGYTFGSGTRLTVV.

The chain links TRBV30 to TRBJ1-2; D ambiguous. The germline V gene has CDR1 GTSNPN and CDR2 SVGIG (reference sequence). Trimming took 0 bases from V and 1 from J, leaving 6 bases between them. The CDR3 totals 13 residues. CDR3 coding DNA: TGTGCCTGGAGTGTATTCAGTAACTATGGCTACACCTTC. It specifies CAWSVFSNYGYTF.

The chain joins TRBV20-1 to TRBJ1-1; D is unclear. The CDR3 runs 11 residues. CDR1 is DFQATT, CDR2 SNEGSKA, per germline (reference sequence). V shed 4 bases and J shed 1 base, with 4 bases lying between them. The CDR3 coding sequence is TGCAGTGCTACCAGGAACACTGAAGCTTTCTTT. Protein sequence: CSATRNTEAFF.

This chain's CDR3 is CSVEGQGAGYTF. In nucleotides, the CDR3 is TGCAGCGTCGAGGGACAGGGGGCCGGCTACACCTTC. The chain is built from TRBV29-1 and TRBJ1-2; 12 bases are a match to TRBD1. The germline V gene has CDR1 SQVTM and CDR2 ANQGSEA. The trim removed 6 bases at V and 8 bases at J, leaving 4 bases unmatched. The CDR3 length is 12 residues.

The chain joins TRBV5-1 to TRBJ2-5; maybe TRBD2 (6 bases). V lost 0 bases and J lost 5, with 14 bases in between. This CDR3 comprises 15 residues. Germline assignment: CDR1 SGHRS and CDR2 YFSETQ. Here the CDR3 reads CASSLAEGGMETQYF. In nucleotides, the CDR3 is TGCGCCAGCAGCTTGGCCGAGGGCGGGATGGAGACCCAGTACTTC.

The gene calls are TRBV4-3 and TRBJ1-2, with 8 bases matching TRBD1. This CDR3 has 15 residues. V shed 1 base, J shed 8 bases, and the junction held 9 bases outside the gene matches. The germline CDR1 and CDR2 sequences are LGHNA and YSLEER. CDR3 nucleotide sequence: TGCGCCAGCAGCCAAGTTTTGGACAGGGAAATGGGCTACACCTTC. This codes for CASSQVLDREMGYTF.

The rearrangement uses TRBV7-9 and TRBJ1-2, with D perhaps matching TRBD1 (5 bases). The ends were cut back, 2 bases at V and 7 bases at J, with 11 bases in the middle. CDR3 length: 13 residues. The germline gives CDR1 SEHNR, CDR2 FQNEAQ (reference sequence). CDR3 bases: TGTGCCAGCAGCTTATTGGGTAGGGGTGGCTACACCTTC. It encodes CASSLLGRGGYTF. The variable domain in full, completed from reference TRBV7-9 and TRBJ1-2, reads DTGVSQNPRHKITKRGQNVTFRCDPISEHNRLYWYRQTLGQGPEFLTYFQNEAQLEKSRLLSDRFSAERPKGSFSTLEIQRTEQGDSAMYLCASSLLGRGGYTFGSGTRLTVV.

The chain joins TRBV7-9 to TRBJ1-2; the match to TRBD1 covers 7 bases. This CDR3 comprises 12 residues. V lost 5 bases and J lost 10; bases outside the gene matches: 7. Germline V gene sequence: CDR1 SEHNR, CDR2 FQNEAQ (reference sequence). The CDR3 nucleotides are TGTGCCAGCAGCCCCCGACAGGGTAACTACACCTTC. Translation: CASSPRQGNYTF.

The chain uses TRBV30 and TRBJ2-5; a weak D match, TRBD2 (5 bases). This CDR3 region has 13 residues. V was pared by 2 bases and J by 5 bases, with 12 bases between. The V gene's germline CDR1 is GTSNPN and CDR2 SVGIG (reference sequence). The CDR3 loop reads CAWSWTGGETQYF. The DNA of the CDR3 is TGTGCCTGGAGTTGGACGGGCGGGGAGACCCAGTACTTC.

The chain carries TRBV4-1 and TRBJ2-1; maybe TRBD1 (6 bases). V lost 2 bases, J lost 9 bases, and 11 bases lay in between. The CDR3 loop spans 13 amino acids. Germline CDR1 reads MGHRA; CDR2 reads YSYEKL. CDR3 protein: CASSQTQGSEQFF. As DNA, the CDR3 is TGCGCCAGCAGCCAAACCCAGGGGAGTGAGCAGTTCTTC.

The chain uses TRBV3-1 (or the pseudogene TRBV3-2) and TRBJ1-1; TRBD1 agrees at 10 bases. The CDR3 runs 16 residues. Germline trimming cut 4 bases from V and 5 bases from J; bases unmatched to any gene: 10. From germline, CDR1 is LGHDT and CDR2 YNNKEL (reference sequence). Here the CDR3 reads CASSPDRGLWGTEAFF. The CDR3 DNA sequence: TGTGCCAGCAGCCCCGACAGGGGGCTGTGGGGTACTGAAGCTTTCTTT.

The CDR3 loop reads CASSLNRDRGNNEQFF. DNA for the CDR3: TGTGCCAGCAGCCTAAACCGGGACAGGGGAAACAATGAGCAGTTCTTC. The chain employs TRBV5-5 and TRBJ2-1; 10 nucleotides align to TRBD1. The CDR3 has 16 residues. The V gene's germline CDR1 is SGHKS and CDR2 YYEKEE (reference sequence). V lost 4 bases to trimming and J lost 5 bases; unmatched junction nucleotides: 9. The whole variable domain, filled in from reference TRBV5-5 and TRBJ2-1, reads DAGVTQSPTHLIKTRGQQVTLRCSPISGHKSVSWYQQVLGQGPQFIFQYYEKEERGRGNFPDRFSARQFPNYSSELNVNALLLGDSALYLCASSLNRDRGNNEQFFGPGTRLTVL.

The CDR3 loop is CSVGGQGALSNYGYTF. The CDR3 DNA reads as TGCAGCGTTGGGGGACAGGGGGCGCTTTCTAACTATGGCTACACCTTC. The rearrangement links TRBV29-1 to TRBJ1-2, with 12 bases lining up with TRBD1. CDR1 is SQVTM and CDR2 is ANQGSEA in the germline V gene. The V gene end was trimmed by 4 bases and the J gene end by 0 bases; junction bases not matched to a gene: 6. The CDR3 loop spans 16 amino acids.

The V and J genes are TRBV19 and TRBJ2-7, with D perhaps matching TRBD1 (6 bases). The V gene's germline CDR1 is LNHDA and CDR2 SQIVND (reference sequence). Trimming took off 1 base at V and 5 bases at J, with 15 bases between the two ends. The CDR3 sequence is 15 residues long. The CDR3 spells CASSIGVGRGHEQYF. CDR3 nucleotide sequence: TGTGCCAGTAGTATAGGAGTGGGCAGGGGTCACGAGCAGTACTTC.